A single sample gave rise to the 15 T cell receptor beta chains below, sequenced in a study of shared clonotypes between healthy human individuals. Profiling relied on immunoSEQ multiplex PCR, and the TCRdb table lists in-frame clones only, not all of them. The repertoire holds millions of clones, with around 93% as singletons. The naive CD8 subset, CD45RO-negative cells positively selected for CCR7, excluded terminally differentiated effector memory CD45RA+ cells. The sequencing input was naive CD8+ T cells from PBMCs. The receptor set was obtained from a man between 18 and 35 years old in good health. Some clones in this sample may be carry-over from other donors' samples.

In DNA, the CDR3 is TGTGCCAGCAGCTCTCCTCACACGGCGTATGGCTACACCTTC. It is translated as CASSSPHTAYGYTF. The rearrangement uses TRBV27 and TRBJ1-2; D not resolved. CDR1 is MNHEY, CDR2 SMNVEV, per germline (reference sequence). The CDR3 spans 14 residues. Trimming shortened V by 6 bases and J by 5 bases, and 16 bases separated the two germline ends.

The chain couples TRBV9 to TRBJ1-2, with D perhaps TRBD1 (5 bases). Trimming took off 3 bases at V and 4 bases at J, with 19 bases between the two ends. This CDR3 spans 16 amino acids. CDR1 SGDLS and CDR2 YYNGEE come from the germline V gene. CDR3: CASSALVVDSSYGYTF. CDR3 nucleotides: TGTGCCAGCAGCGCCCTCGTCGTAGACAGTTCCTATGGCTACACCTTC.

The chain carries TRBV7-9 and TRBJ2-7, with D possibly TRBD1 on 5 matching bases. CDR1 is SEHNR, CDR2 FQNEAQ, per germline (reference sequence). Trimming stripped 0 bases from V and 4 bases from J, with 19 bases between. There are 17 residues in the CDR3. The CDR3 region is CASSLAVLLGHGYEQYF. CDR3 coding DNA: TGTGCCAGCAGCTTAGCTGTTCTATTGGGGCACGGGTACGAGCAGTACTTC.

The rearrangement joins TRBV5-1 to TRBJ2-1; 7 nucleotides line up with TRBD2. This CDR3 is built from 15 residues. Germline V gene lookup returns CDR1 SGHRS and CDR2 YFSETQ. V shed 2 bases, J shed 3 bases, and the junction held 5 bases outside the gene matches. CDR3 nucleotides: TGCGCCAGCAGCTTTACGGGAGGTAGCTACAATGAGCAGTTCTTC. This encodes CASSFTGGSYNEQFF.

The rearrangement uses TRBV11-3 and TRBJ2-5; no reliable D call. The CDR3 loop spans 14 amino acids. Germline V gene sequence: CDR1 SGHNT, CDR2 YENEEA. Trimming shortened V by 0 bases and J by 4 bases, and 9 bases separated the two germline ends. CDR3: CASSLDRSGETQYF. The DNA of the CDR3 is TGTGCCAGCAGCTTAGACAGGTCGGGAGAGACCCAGTACTTC.

The chain combines TRBV7-2 with TRBJ2-7; possible D gene TRBD2, 6 bases. Germline assignment: CDR1 SGHTA and CDR2 FQGNSA. There are 12 residues in the CDR3. V was pared by 3 bases and J by 6 bases, with 9 bases between. This CDR3 is CASSLGEVEQYF. The CDR3 region has the DNA TGTGCCAGCAGCTTGGGGGAGGTCGAGCAGTACTTC.

The chain joins TRBV6-5 to TRBJ1-2; D is unresolved. CDR3 size: 13 residues. Germline V gene lookup returns CDR1 MNHEY and CDR2 SVGAGI. Trimming left V 4 bases short and J 5 bases short, with 11 bases between. The CDR3 nucleotides are TGTGCCAGCAGTTTCGACGACGGGTATGGCTACACCTTC. Its protein is CASSFDDGYGYTF.

This chain uses TRBV21-1 with TRBJ2-7. TRBV21-1 constitutes a pseudogene. This CDR3 is 16 amino acids long. CDR3 loop: CASSKGRKNTSYEQYF. As DNA, the CDR3 is TGTGCCAGCAGCAAAGGAAGGAAGAATACCTCCTACGAGCAGTACTTC.

The rearrangement uses TRBV30 and TRBJ2-2; no definite D call. CDR1 and CDR2 from the germline V gene are GTSNPN and SVGIG (reference sequence). The length of the CDR3 is 17 residues. V was clipped by 1 base and J by 5 bases, with 20 bases between them. The DNA of the CDR3 is TGTGCCTGGAGTGGTCTAGTAGCCGATCAAGATACCGGGGAGCTGTTTTTT. It encodes CAWSGLVADQDTGELFF.

The chain is built from TRBV19 and TRBJ2-7, with 12 bases fitting TRBD2. The CDR3 extends over 17 amino acids. CDR1 and CDR2 (germline): LNHDA, SQIVND (reference sequence). After removal of 5 bases from V and 3 bases from J, the junction contained 11 bases not matched to a gene. CDR3 residues: CASSYTVLAGGRYEQYF. CDR3 nucleotide sequence: TGTGCCAGTAGTTATACTGTACTAGCGGGGGGACGCTACGAGCAGTACTTC. Filled out from reference TRBV19 and TRBJ2-7, the complete variable domain reads DGGITQSPKYLFRKEGQNVTLSCEQNLNHDAMYWYRQDPGQGLRLIYYSQIVNDFQKGDIAEGYSVSREKKESFPLTVTSAQKNPTAFYLCASSYTVLAGGRYEQYFGPGTRLTVT.

This chain joins TRBV7-9 and TRBJ2-5, with 15 positions matching TRBD2. Trimming removed 5 bases from V and 5 bases from J; junction bases left unmatched: 9. The CDR3 extends over 17 amino acids. Germline CDR1 SEHNR, CDR2 FQNEAQ (reference sequence). In nucleotides, the CDR3 is TGTGCCAGCAGCCTGAGGACTAGCGGGAGGGCCCAGGAGACCCAGTACTTC. Its protein product is CASSLRTSGRAQETQYF.

This clone appeared a few times. Additional DNA sequences in this sample encode the identical CDR3. The chain is built from TRBV7-3 and TRBJ1-1; possibly TRBD1 for D (6 bases). CDR1 is SGHTA, CDR2 FQGTGA, per germline. The CDR3 covers 14 residues. Trimming took 5 bases from V and 1 from J, leaving 11 bases between them. CDR3 sequence (DNA): TGTGCCAGCAGCCTCACAGGGTCGAACACTGAAGCTTTCTTT. Translated, it gives CASSLTGSNTEAFF.

Remarks on this clone: Within the sample, other DNA sequences also encode this same CDR3. V and J are TRBV28 and TRBJ2-7; a possible D gene is TRBD2 (6 bases). The CDR3 is 13 residues long. V shed 3 bases and J shed 6 bases, with 12 bases lying between them. Germline V lookup: CDR1 MDHEN, CDR2 SYDVKM. Here the CDR3 reads CASSFLGGGEQYF. In DNA form, the CDR3 reads TGTGCCAGCAGTTTCCTCGGGGGAGGCGAGCAGTACTTC.

V and J are TRBV10-2 and TRBJ2-7, with D perhaps matching TRBD1 (5 bases). V dropped 9 bases and J dropped 6 bases, with 15 bases sitting between them. The CDR3 loop spans 12 amino acids. The germline gives CDR1 WSHSY, CDR2 SAAADI. The CDR3 protein is CASSLDIGEQYF. CDR3 DNA: TGCGCCAGTTCACTGGACATCGGCGAGCAGTACTTC.

This chain uses TRBV7-9 with TRBJ2-5; D uncertain. In germline, CDR1 is SEHNR, CDR2 FQNEAQ (reference sequence). The CDR3 sequence is 16 residues long. Trimming cost V 2 bases and J 1 base, with 14 bases left between them. CDR3 region: CASSLLLVGSQETQYF. DNA for the CDR3: TGTGCCAGCAGCTTACTACTCGTAGGTAGCCAAGAGACCCAGTACTTC.